This T cell receptor (beta chain) was captured in a study of identical twins. CDR1 is DFQATT, CDR2 SNEGSKA, per germline (reference sequence). There are 13 residues in the CDR3. Trimming took off 3 bases at V and 1 base at J, with 7 bases between the two ends. Each CDR3 protein is one row after TCRdb ran MiXCR on the 5' RACE reads. This sample yields 1.5 million to 2 million distinct CDR3 sequences, of which less than 35% are seen a single time; around 0.3% belongs to the top ten. The receptor was derived from a newborn girl in good health. This chain links TRBV20-1 with TRBJ2-4; D is unclear. Sequenced: cord blood. The CDR3 nucleotides read TGCAGTGCTAGTGTGGGGGCCAAAAACATTCAGTACTTC. Protein: CSASVGAKNIQYF.